This T cell receptor beta chain appears in the sequencing data of a study of blood T cell repertoires in COVID-19. Study as a whole: The United States, Italy and Spain provided the acute and convalescent COVID-19 samples. Sources were T cells, B-cell-depleted T cells, or PBMCs; the material itself was cDNA or gDNA.

Per the germline V gene, CDR1 is KGHSY and CDR2 is FQNENV. CDR3 length: 17 residues. V dropped 3 bases and J dropped 4; count of bases not matched to a gene: 12. Per the study methods: Estimation of nucleated cell counts relied on the amplification of reference gene primers. Assay: immunoSEQ multiplex PCR; the TCRdb copy retains only in-frame clones and omits some. Clone size and V and J calls were adopted from that table, with D and trimming inferred from the DNA. The sample contains 80,000 or so clones, around 86% of which appear only once. The chain uses TRBV16 and TRBJ2-7, with TRBD1 identical over 10 bases. This clonotype was obtained from a man older than 75 with acute or convalescent COVID-19. The sequenced sample consisted of peripheral blood. The CDR3 is CASSHRLGQGTFYEQYF. The DNA for the CDR3 is TGTGCCAGCAGCCACCGCTTGGGACAGGGGACATTTTACGAGCAGTACTTC. Full variable domain (outside the CDR3, taken from reference TRBV16 and TRBJ2-7): GEEVAQTPKHLVRGEGQKAKLYCAPIKGHSYVFWYQQVLKNEFKFLISFQNENVFDETGMPKERFSAKCLPNSPCSLEIQATKLEDSAVYFCASSHRLGQGTFYEQYFGPGTRLTVT.